These 24 T cell receptor beta chains share one sample of origin, sequenced in a study of blood T cell repertoires in COVID-19 (dated by TCRdb to 2020 to 2022). Preparation of the library involved the immunoSEQ multiplex PCR assay. This is the immuneACCESS table as TCRdb keeps it, with only in-frame sequences that have V and J called. A part of the clones is gone; compared with another copy, unresolved V genes explain less than half, and the rest is unexplained. In this sample the table shows 20,000 to 25,000 clones, less than 95% of which occur a single time. Of the sample, 2.7% is held by the ten largest clones. Input material: peripheral blood. All receptors derive from a man aged 65 to 85 with acute or convalescent COVID-19.

CDR3 sequence: CASRFGHENSPLHF. The CDR3 DNA sequence: TGTGCCAGCAGATTTGGACACGAGAATTCACCCCTCCACTTT. The chain links TRBV6-5 to TRBJ1-6, with D perhaps matching TRBD1 (5 bases). The CDR3 sequence is 14 residues long. CDR1 is MNHEY and CDR2 is SVGAGI in the germline V gene. Trimming shortened V by 6 bases and J by 7 bases, and 13 bases separated the two germline ends.

The V call is TRBV5-1, the J call TRBJ2-1; 12 bases line up with TRBD1. The CDR3 has 17 amino acids. Germline values: CDR1 SGHRS, CDR2 YFSETQ. With 7 bases clipped from V and 9 bases from J, the junction kept 17 bases outside the gene matches. The CDR3 here is CASSGTGGLERSTEQFF. The CDR3 DNA reads as TGCGCCAGCTCCGGGACAGGGGGCTTAGAGAGGAGTACTGAGCAGTTCTTC.

In regard to this clone: Sequence at one end of the junction differs from germline and may be a read error. The chain is built from TRBV27 and TRBJ2-1, with 9 nucleotides matching TRBD2. The CDR3 has 20 residues. The germline CDR1 and CDR2 sequences are MNHEY and SMNVEV (reference sequence). Here the CDR3 DNA reads TGTGCCCGCAGTTTTCCATATCGCGGGGGGGCCCAGGGGGGCTCAGGGGAGCAGTTCTTC. It yields the protein CARSFPYRGGAQGGSGEQFF.

V and J are TRBV6-5 and TRBJ1-6, with 7 bases matching TRBD1. Germline V CDR1 and CDR2: MNHEY, SVGAGI. V lost 2 bases and J lost 18; bases outside the gene matches: 16. The CDR3 loop spans 15 amino acids. CDR3 in amino acids: CASSYRDSVIQSPHF. CDR3 DNA sequence: TGTGCCAGCAGTTACCGGGACAGTGTAATTCAATCCCCCCACTTT.

The rearrangement links TRBV9 to TRBJ2-1; TRBD2 is a possible D gene (5 bases). V was pared by 0 bases and J by 3 bases, with 13 bases between. Germline V gene data show CDR1 as SGDLS and CDR2 as YYNGEE. The CDR3 spans 16 residues. The CDR3 DNA reads as TGTGCCAGCAGCGTAGGGGCTAGCACAGTCTACAATGAGCAGTTCTTC. Translated: CASSVGASTVYNEQFF.

The CDR3 loop reads CASSFGTHSYEQYF. The CDR3 DNA is TGTGCCAGCAGTTTCGGGACTCACTCCTACGAGCAGTACTTC. The chain has TRBV28 and TRBJ2-7, with a weak D call TRBD2 (6 bases). The CDR3 runs to 14 residues. CDR1 and CDR2 (germline): MDHEN, SYDVKM. With 3 bases removed from V and 0 bases from J, the gap between germline ends came to 9 bases.

The CDR3 is CASSSAGNTGELFF. In DNA form, the CDR3 reads TGTGCCAGCAGCTCAGCAGGGAACACCGGGGAGCTGTTTTTT. This chain joins TRBV7-3 and TRBJ2-2; no firm D call. The V end lost 4 bases, the J end lost 1 base, and 7 bases lay between the germline ends. The CDR3 runs to 14 residues. Per germline, CDR1 SGHTA and CDR2 FQGTGA.

The rearrangement joins TRBV29-1 to TRBJ1-4, with D uncertain. The V and J ends lost 0 bases and 14 bases respectively, with 16 bases between them. The CDR3 runs 13 residues. Germline assignment: CDR1 SQVTM and CDR2 ANQGSEA. The CDR3 nucleotides read TGCAGCGTTGAAGAAAATTTGGGGAGTCCGCTGTTTTTT. It codes for CSVEENLGSPLFF.

V and J are TRBV12-3 or TRBV12-4 and TRBJ1-2; a weak D match, TRBD1 (5 bases). Trimming pared 4 bases from V and 1 base from J, leaving 7 bases between. This CDR3 is built from 13 residues. The CDR3 is CASSSTVNYGYTF. CDR3 nucleotide sequence: TGTGCCAGCAGTTCGACAGTTAACTATGGCTACACCTTC.

In this sample, this clone turned up once. V usage is TRBV28 and J usage is TRBJ1-5, with TRBD1 matching over 8 bases. In germline, CDR1 is MDHEN, CDR2 SYDVKM. Losses at the gene ends were 5 bases for V and 3 bases for J; bases not matched to a gene: 3. CDR3 size: 14 residues. The CDR3 DNA reads TGTGCCAGCAGTACCCAGGGGGCCAATCAGCCCCAGCATTTT. Its translation is CASSTQGANQPQHF. The full variable domain, completed using reference TRBV28 and TRBJ1-5, is DVKVTQSSRYLVKRTGEKVFLECVQDMDHENMFWYRQDPGLGLRLIYFSYDVKMKEKGDIPEGYSVSREKKERFSLILESASTNQTSMYLCASSTQGANQPQHFGDGTRLSIL.

The genes are TRBV4-3 and TRBJ2-1; D perhaps matches TRBD1 (6 bases). The V gene lost 1 base and the J gene lost 6 bases, with 13 bases spanning the gap. CDR3 length: 15 residues. Germline V lookup: CDR1 LGHNA, CDR2 YSLEER. The CDR3 nucleotides are TGCGCCAGCAGCCAAGGGGGGCAGGTCCGCAATGAGCAGTTCTTC. Translating gives CASSQGGQVRNEQFF.

This sequence joins TRBV4-1 and TRBJ2-3; tentative D call: TRBD1 (6 bases). In germline, CDR1 is MGHRA, CDR2 YSYEKL. The CDR3 is made up of 15 amino acids. Between the trimmed V and J ends, which lost 2 bases and 4 bases, there was a span of 13 bases. The CDR3 loop is CASSQRQASADTQYF. For the CDR3, the DNA is TGCGCCAGCAGCCAAAGACAGGCCAGCGCAGATACGCAGTATTTT.

The chain uses TRBV3-1 (or the pseudogene TRBV3-2) and TRBJ1-5; TRBD1 agrees at 7 bases. CDR1 is LGHDT, CDR2 YNNKEL, per germline (reference sequence). The CDR3 totals 15 residues. V gave up 4 bases and J gave up 3 bases; unmatched junction bases: 6. The CDR3 DNA follows: TGTGCCAGCAGCCTATCGACAGGGATCAATCAGCCCCAGCATTTT. Its translation: CASSLSTGINQPQHF.

This sequence joins TRBV5-1 and TRBJ2-5; 8 bases are shared with TRBD1. The CDR3 is made up of 15 amino acids. After removal of 1 base from V and 4 bases from J, the junction contained 6 bases not matched to a gene. In germline, CDR1 is SGHRS, CDR2 YFSETQ. The CDR3 DNA reads TGCGCCAGCAGCTTGTCCCCACAGGGGGGAGAGACCCAGTACTTC. The encoded protein is CASSLSPQGGETQYF. Filled out from reference TRBV5-1 and TRBJ2-5, the complete variable domain reads KAGVTQTPRYLIKTRGQQVTLSCSPISGHRSVSWYQQTPGQGLQFLFEYFSETQRNKGNFPGRFSGRQFSNSRSEMNVSTLELGDSALYLCASSLSPQGGETQYFGPGTRLLVL.

The rearrangement links TRBV30 to TRBJ1-5; TRBD1 matches at 12 bases. The V gene end was trimmed by 2 bases and the J gene end by 9 bases; junction bases not matched to a gene: 11. Germline V gene sequence: CDR1 GTSNPN, CDR2 SVGIG (reference sequence). The CDR3 is 16 residues long. The chain's CDR3 is CAWSSGTGGLGVPQHF. In DNA, the CDR3 is TGTGCCTGGAGTTCAGGGACAGGGGGCTTGGGGGTGCCCCAGCATTTT.

This chain links TRBV5-4 with TRBJ2-7, with TRBD2 matching over 7 bases. The CDR3 length is 15 residues. V trimming: 2 bases; J trimming: 5 bases; junction bases outside the gene matches: 10. Germline V lookup: CDR1 SGHNT, CDR2 YYREEE (reference sequence). The CDR3 DNA sequence: TGTGCCAGCAGCTTTGGGGGGGGACTATTAAACGAGCAGTACTTC. This codes for CASSFGGGLLNEQYF.

The J gene is TRBJ2-1, the V gene TRBV7-2; 11 bases are shared with TRBD1. Per the germline V gene, CDR1 is SGHTA and CDR2 is FQGNSA. The CDR3 sequence is 17 residues long. Trimming cost V 5 bases and J 6 bases; bases outside gene matches: 12. The CDR3 region is CASSLKMGQGVFNEQFF. The CDR3 nucleotides read TGTGCCAGCAGCCTTAAAATGGGACAGGGGGTTTTCAATGAGCAGTTCTTC.

Written as DNA, the CDR3 is TGTGCCAGCAGCCAAGTATACGGGACTGCCTACACCGGGGAGCTGTTTTTT. It specifies CASSQVYGTAYTGELFF. The rearrangement joins TRBV14 to TRBJ2-2; tentatively, D is TRBD2 (6 bases). The ends were cut back, 1 base at V and 3 bases at J, with 15 bases in the middle. The CDR3 has 17 amino acids. Germline CDR1 is SGHDN and CDR2 is FVKESK.

The rearrangement links TRBV18 to TRBJ2-2; possibly TRBD2 for D (6 bases). Per the germline V gene, CDR1 is KGHSH and CDR2 is LQKENI. Deletions cut 1 base from V and 1 base from J, with 13 bases between. This CDR3 region has 17 residues. The CDR3 is CASSPLSFSGNTGELFF. CDR3 DNA: TGTGCCAGCTCACCACTTTCGTTTAGCGGGAACACCGGGGAGCTGTTTTTT.

This chain joins TRBV4-1 and TRBJ1-5; 12 bases match TRBD1. Per germline, CDR1 MGHRA and CDR2 YSYEKL. Losses at the gene ends were 0 bases for V and 5 bases for J; bases not matched to a gene: 5. This CDR3 contains 17 residues. This chain's CDR3 is CASSQEGGQGAYQPQHF. CDR3 DNA sequence: TGCGCCAGCAGCCAAGAAGGGGGACAGGGGGCCTATCAGCCCCAGCATTTT.

The chain carries TRBV28 and TRBJ2-3, with 8 nucleotides matching TRBD2. Germline values: CDR1 MDHEN, CDR2 SYDVKM. Trimming removed 5 bases from V and 6 bases from J; junction bases left unmatched: 10. CDR3 size: 15 residues. The CDR3 nucleotides read TGTGCCAGCAGTGCCCCGGGACTAGTATCCGATACGCAGTATTTT. It specifies CASSAPGLVSDTQYF.

J is TRBJ2-1 and V is TRBV5-5, with D unclear. V was pared by 4 bases and J by 2 bases, with 13 bases between. Germline V gene sequence: CDR1 SGHKS, CDR2 YYEKEE (reference sequence). The CDR3 is 15 amino acids. The CDR3 protein is CASSISWAPYNEQFF. The CDR3 DNA reads TGTGCCAGCAGCATTTCTTGGGCTCCCTACAATGAGCAGTTCTTC. Combining the CDR3 with reference TRBV5-5 and TRBJ2-1 gives the whole variable domain DAGVTQSPTHLIKTRGQQVTLRCSPISGHKSVSWYQQVLGQGPQFIFQYYEKEERGRGNFPDRFSARQFPNYSSELNVNALLLGDSALYLCASSISWAPYNEQFFGPGTRLTVL.

The V gene is TRBV2, the J gene TRBJ2-2; TRBD2 matches 12 bases. The CDR3 totals 17 residues. Germline V CDR1 and CDR2: SNHLY, FYNNEI. The J segment lost 2 bases and the V segment lost 4 bases, leaving 5 bases of the junction unmatched. CDR3 sequence reads: CASSGASGRANTGELFF. As DNA, the CDR3 is TGTGCCAGCAGTGGAGCTAGCGGGAGGGCCAACACCGGGGAGCTGTTTTTT. Combining the CDR3 with reference TRBV2 and TRBJ2-2 gives the whole variable domain EPEVTQTPSHQVTQMGQEVILRCVPISNHLYFYWYRQILGQKVEFLVSFYNNEISEKSEIFDDQFSVERPDGSNFTLKIRSTKLEDSAMYFCASSGASGRANTGELFFGEGSRLTVL.

The chain uses TRBV24-1 and TRBJ2-7; 11 bases match TRBD1. Germline V gives CDR1 KGHDR, CDR2 SFDVKD. The length of the CDR3 is 15 residues. V was clipped by 5 bases and J by 2 bases; unmatched bases: 4. The CDR3 region has the DNA TGTGCCACCAGTGGGGGACAGGGGGAGCCCTACGAGCAGTACTTC. Its translation: CATSGGQGEPYEQYF.